This TCR beta chain was sequenced for a study of cytomegalovirus exposure and HLA in healthy donors. Looking at the study overall: A prior study identified 110 million or so unique TCR beta sequences from about 200 million T cells. Whole-study findings and limits: In presence/absence analyses, roughly uniform sequencing depth across donors was assumed.

Notes on this clone: Its antigen is currently unknown.

PCR primers comprised 60 Vbeta and 13 Jbeta primers. Method: immunoSEQ multiplex PCR; TCRdb's copy keeps in-frame clones and lacks some. The table includes about 120,000 clones, roughly 80% detected once. The specimen was PBMCs. The origin of this receptor is a woman aged 40 to 50 in good health and CMV-seropositive.

CDR3 sequence reads: CASSSEDFSGNTIYF. The CDR3 DNA reads as TGCGCCAGCAGCTCGGAGGATTTCTCTGGAAACACCATATATTTT. The chain recombines TRBV5-1 with TRBJ1-3; D unclear. The CDR3 is made up of 15 amino acids. V was clipped by 3 bases and J by 0 bases, with 10 bases between them. Germline V lookup: CDR1 SGHRS, CDR2 YFSETQ.